Following are 14 T cell receptor beta chains from one sample sequenced in a study of CD4 and CD8 cells across lung adenocarcinoma regions. TCRdb re-called the PCR reads with MiXCR, one entry per CDR3 protein. The sample includes over 8,500 distinct CDR3 sequences, 59% of them seen just once. The sequenced sample was CD8+ T cells from the margin of a lung tumor. The receptors here all came from a male donor with lung adenocarcinoma. The CD4 and CD8 labels of this study may be unreliable.

This clonotype is categorized as medium-sized. The chain carries TRBV6-1 and TRBJ2-6; D is possibly TRBD1 or TRBD2 (5 bases each). Trimming took off 2 bases at V and 6 bases at J, with 11 bases between the two ends. Germline CDR1 and CDR2: MNHNS and SASEGT. This CDR3 contains 15 residues. The CDR3 protein is CASSETGAEANVLTF. For the CDR3, the DNA is TGTGCCAGCAGTGAAACCGGGGCGGAGGCCAACGTCCTGACTTTC.

The chain uses TRBV27 and TRBJ1-2; 9 bases match TRBD1. CDR3 length: 14 residues. Looked up from germline, CDR1 is MNHEY and CDR2 is SMNVEV (reference sequence). The ends lost 4 bases at V and 8 bases at J; junction bases unmatched: 8. The CDR3 loop reads CASSSGGQGNGYTF. The CDR3, as DNA: TGTGCCAGCAGTTCTGGTGGACAGGGGAACGGCTACACCTTC.

This clonotype was detected a few times. The chain has TRBV7-6 and TRBJ2-7, with TRBD2 matching over 9 bases. V lost 3 bases, J lost 4 bases, and 10 bases stayed unmatched. Germline V CDR1 and CDR2: SGHVS, FNYEAQ. The CDR3 sequence is 16 residues long. CDR3 nucleotides: TGTGCCAGCAGCTTGGAATTTAGCGGGAGACAGTACGAGCAGTACTTC. Protein product: CASSLEFSGRQYEQYF.

This sequence joins TRBV25-1 and TRBJ2-7; D gene unclear. CDR1 and CDR2 (germline): MGHDK, SYGVNS. The CDR3 sequence is 12 residues long. The V and J ends lost 8 bases and 3 bases respectively, with 11 bases between them. In DNA, the CDR3 is TGTGCCAGCGGAACAGTGATCTACGAGCAGTACTTC. Translating gives CASGTVIYEQYF.

This chain links TRBV6-5 with TRBJ2-5; D ambiguous. The J call could be wrong; TRBJ2-7 is a better fit for the DNA end. The CDR3 contains 16 residues. Germline CDR1 is MNHEY and CDR2 is SVGAGI. CDR3 sequence: CASSYSRRPTVYEQYF. The CDR3 DNA follows: TGTGCCAGCAGTTACTCGCGTCGGCCCACCGTCTACGAGCAGTACTTC.

The chain employs TRBV6-1 and TRBJ1-6; 9 bases map to TRBD1. There are 16 residues in the CDR3. The junction had 15 bases not matched to a gene; V was cut back by 10 bases and J by 8 bases. Germline CDR1 reads MNHNS; CDR2 reads SASEGT. The CDR3 nucleotides are TGTGCCACCCCGCGAGAGAGTGGGACAGGGTATTCACCCCTCCACTTT. Translation: CATPRESGTGYSPLHF.

J is TRBJ1-2 and V is TRBV6-1, with D maybe TRBD1 (5 bases). Trimming left V 8 bases short and J 8 bases short, with 15 bases between. The CDR3 has 12 residues. From germline, CDR1 is MNHNS and CDR2 SASEGT. CDR3 bases: TGTGCCAGCCTCCTAGTGGGGCTCGGCTACACCTTC. Protein sequence: CASLLVGLGYTF.

A few counts support this clonotype. The chain employs TRBV3-1 and TRBJ2-3; no clear D. This CDR3 is 13 amino acids long. Trimming pared 4 bases from V and 2 bases from J, leaving 7 bases between. Germline V CDR1 and CDR2: LGHDT, YNNKEL (reference sequence). The CDR3 sequence is CASSPRPTDTQYF. The CDR3 nucleotides are TGTGCCAGCAGCCCGCGACCCACAGATACGCAGTATTTT.

On this clonotype: A junction end diverges from the germline sequence, so it may reflect a read error. J is TRBJ2-1 and V is TRBV7-2; a weak D match, TRBD2 (7 bases). This CDR3 contains 15 residues. Germline CDR1 and CDR2: SGHTA and FQGNSA. The DNA for the CDR3 is TGTGCCAGCAGCTTAGAGGGGGGAGGGGTGAATGAGCAGGTCTTC. Amino acid sequence: CASSLEGGGVNEQVF.

This clonotype was counted between two and nine times. V gene TRBV6-1 combines with J gene TRBJ2-2; D is undetermined. The CDR3 runs 15 residues. The V gene's germline CDR1 is MNHNS and CDR2 SASEGT. The V gene lost 6 bases and the J gene lost 2 bases, with 13 bases spanning the gap. The CDR3 coding sequence is TGTGCCAGCAGGGACCCCCAGAGAAACACCGGGGAGCTGTTTTTT. It encodes CASRDPQRNTGELFF.

In the case of this clonotype: At one end the junction does not follow the germline gene, possibly because of a read error. The gene calls are TRBV6-1 and TRBJ2-1; perhaps D is TRBD1 or TRBD2 (7 bases each). The germline gives CDR1 MNHNS, CDR2 SASEGT. The CDR3 spans 16 residues. The CDR3 region has the DNA TGTGCCAGCAGTGACGCAGGGGGGGTGAGCAGCGATACGCAGTTCTTT. It encodes CASSDAGGVSSDTQFF.

The chain has TRBV3-1 and TRBJ2-5; the D is unclear. Germline CDR1 reads LGHDT; CDR2 reads YNNKEL (reference sequence). The CDR3 length is 14 residues. V was trimmed by 1 base and J by 5 bases, leaving 11 bases between them. The CDR3 sequence is CASSQGVPRETQYF. The CDR3 DNA is TGTGCCAGCAGCCAAGGGGTCCCTAGGGAGACCCAGTACTTC.

The rearrangement links TRBV6-5 to TRBJ2-7, with unresolved D. Germline V gives CDR1 MNHEY, CDR2 SVGAGI. The CDR3 runs 16 residues. V gave up 0 bases and J gave up 0 bases, with 12 bases separating them. The DNA for the CDR3 is TGTGCCAGCAGTTACTCGCGGTTTCCTGGCTCCTACGAGCAGTACTTC. It translates to CASSYSRFPGSYEQYF.

A note on this clonotype: The conserved phenylalanine or tryptophan normally closing the CDR3 is absent here, so this likely arose from a read error. No DNA is shown, since the ends of the CDR3 on it are uncertain; the CDR3 is the one TCRdb lists. The rearrangement uses TRBV2 and TRBJ2-5; TRBD1, the D gene given by the table, was not confirmed from the DNA. The CDR3 is 14 amino acids long, termini counted. Germline CDR1 is SNHLY and CDR2 is FYNNEI. The CDR3 loop reads CASSEQGSVGVGPT.